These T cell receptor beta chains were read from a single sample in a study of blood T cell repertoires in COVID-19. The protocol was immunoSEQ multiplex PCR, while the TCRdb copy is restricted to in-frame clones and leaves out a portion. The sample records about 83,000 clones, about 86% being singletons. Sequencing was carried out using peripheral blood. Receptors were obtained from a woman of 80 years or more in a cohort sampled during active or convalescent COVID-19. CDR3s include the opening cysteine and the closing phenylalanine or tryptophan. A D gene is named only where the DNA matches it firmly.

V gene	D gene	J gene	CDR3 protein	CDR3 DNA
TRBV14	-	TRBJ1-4	CASSPRTAEKLFF	TGTGCCAGCAGCCCCCGGACAGCTGAAAAACTGTTTTTT
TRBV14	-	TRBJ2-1	CASSQRGNEQFF	TGTGCCAGCAGCCAGAGGGGGAATGAGCAGTTCTTC
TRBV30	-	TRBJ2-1	CAWSPGHQYNEQFF	TGTGCCTGGTCCCCGGGACACCAATACAATGAGCAGTTCTTC
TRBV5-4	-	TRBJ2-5	CASSLAGVQETQYF	TGTGCCAGCAGCTTGGCAGGGGTCCAAGAGACCCAGTACTTC
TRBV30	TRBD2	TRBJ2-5	CAWSVQFTSGKETQYF	TGTGCCTGGAGTGTACAATTCACTAGCGGGAAAGAGACCCAGTACTTC
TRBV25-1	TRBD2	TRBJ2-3	CASMEPGTGTNKEYF	TGTGCCAGCATGGAGCCGGGAACCGGGACTAACAAGGAGTATTTT
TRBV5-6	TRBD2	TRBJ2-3	CASSSSGDTQYF	TGTGCCAGCAGCTCTAGCGGAGATACGCAGTATTTT
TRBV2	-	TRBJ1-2	CASSLTANYGYTF	TGTGCCAGCAGTCTGACAGCTAACTATGGCTACACCTTC
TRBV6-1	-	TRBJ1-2	CASSEVAGNYGYTF	TGTGCCAGCAGTGAAGTGGCAGGGAACTATGGCTACACCTTC
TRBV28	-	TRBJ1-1	CASRPTSTGLDTEAFF	TGTGCCAGCAGACCAACTTCTACAGGCCTTGACACTGAAGCTTTCTTT
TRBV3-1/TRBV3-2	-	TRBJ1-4	CASSPRDTRGEKLFF	TGTGCCAGCAGCCCTCGGGACACCAGGGGTGAAAAACTGTTTTTT
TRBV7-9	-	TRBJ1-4	CASSRSREPLNQLFF	TGTGCCAGCAGCAGATCCCGGGAACCCTTGAATCAACTGTTTTTT
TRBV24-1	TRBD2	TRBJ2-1	CATKRAGDYNEQFF	TGTGCCACCAAGCGAGCGGGAGACTACAATGAGCAGTTCTTC
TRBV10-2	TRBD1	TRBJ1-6	CASSEMTRGSYNSPLHF	TGCGCCAGCAGTGAGATGACCAGGGGGTCCTATAATTCACCCCTCCACTTT
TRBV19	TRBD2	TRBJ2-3	CATLIQTAGGRGTQYF	TGTGCCACCCTCATTCAAACAGCGGGAGGGCGGGGTACGCAGTATTTT
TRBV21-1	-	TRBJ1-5	CARGRGNQPQHF	TGTGCTCGGGGGAGAGGCAATCAGCCCCAGCATTTT
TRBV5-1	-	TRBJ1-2	CASSLLQPSSYGYTF	TGCGCCAGCAGCTTGTTACAGCCATCTTCCTATGGCTACACCTTC
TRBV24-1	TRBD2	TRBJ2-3	CATRKGTGGGTDTQYF	TGTGCCACCAGGAAAGGGACGGGAGGGGGCACAGATACGCAGTATTTT
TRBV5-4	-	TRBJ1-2	CASSLGGSNYGYTF	TGTGCCAGCAGCTTGGGAGGGAGTAACTATGGCTACACCTTC
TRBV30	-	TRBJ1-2	CAWSATQGEDGYTF	TGTGCCTGGAGTGCTACTCAGGGTGAAGATGGCTACACCTTC
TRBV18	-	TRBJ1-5	CASSRGDQPQHF	TGTGCCAGCTCACGGGGAGATCAGCCCCAGCATTTT
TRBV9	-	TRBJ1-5	CASSVGQGFNQPQHF	TGTGCCAGCAGCGTAGGGCAGGGTTTCAATCAGCCCCAGCATTTT
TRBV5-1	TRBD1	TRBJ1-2	CASSLGQGPGYTF	TGCGCCAGCAGCTTGGGACAGGGTCCTGGCTACACCTTC